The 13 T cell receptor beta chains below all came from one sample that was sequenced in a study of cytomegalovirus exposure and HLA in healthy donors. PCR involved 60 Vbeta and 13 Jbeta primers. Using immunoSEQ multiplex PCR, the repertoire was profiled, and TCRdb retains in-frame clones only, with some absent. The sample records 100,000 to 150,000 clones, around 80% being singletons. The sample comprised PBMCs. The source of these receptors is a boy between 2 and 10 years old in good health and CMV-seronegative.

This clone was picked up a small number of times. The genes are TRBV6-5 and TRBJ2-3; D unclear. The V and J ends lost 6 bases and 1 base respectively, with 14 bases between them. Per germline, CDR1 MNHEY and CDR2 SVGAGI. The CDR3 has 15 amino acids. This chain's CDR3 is CASRSPGRGTDTQYF. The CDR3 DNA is TGTGCCAGCAGATCACCCGGTCGGGGCACAGATACGCAGTATTTT.

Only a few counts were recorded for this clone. The CDR3 nucleotides read TGTGCCAGCTCACGGTTGACAGGGGGACTTATGAACACTGAAGCTTTCTTT. This sequence encodes CASSRLTGGLMNTEAFF. The chain employs TRBV18 and TRBJ1-1; 9 nucleotides agree with TRBD1. Germline CDR1 and CDR2: KGHSH and LQKENI. V lost 4 bases and J lost 0; bases outside the gene matches: 9. This CDR3 contains 17 residues.

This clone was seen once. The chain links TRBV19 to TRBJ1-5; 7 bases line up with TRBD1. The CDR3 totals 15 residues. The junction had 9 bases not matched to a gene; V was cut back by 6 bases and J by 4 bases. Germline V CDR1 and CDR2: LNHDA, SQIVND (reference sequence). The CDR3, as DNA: TGTGCCAGTAGGCGTGGGACAGCCTATAATCAGCCCCAGCATTTT. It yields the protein CASRRGTAYNQPQHF.

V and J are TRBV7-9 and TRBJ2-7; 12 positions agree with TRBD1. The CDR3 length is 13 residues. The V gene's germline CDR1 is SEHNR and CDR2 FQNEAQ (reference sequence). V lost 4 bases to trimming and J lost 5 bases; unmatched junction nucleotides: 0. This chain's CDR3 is CASSWDRGHEQYV. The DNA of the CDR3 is TGTGCCAGCAGCTGGGACAGGGGGCACGAGCAGTACGTC.

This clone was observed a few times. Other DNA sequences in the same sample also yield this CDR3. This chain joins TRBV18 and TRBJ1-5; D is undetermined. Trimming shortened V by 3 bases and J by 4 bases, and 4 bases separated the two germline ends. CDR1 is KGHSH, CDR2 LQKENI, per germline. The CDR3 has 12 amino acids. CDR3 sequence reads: CASSPLNQPQHF. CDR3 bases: TGTGCCAGCTCACCCTTGAATCAGCCCCAGCATTTT.

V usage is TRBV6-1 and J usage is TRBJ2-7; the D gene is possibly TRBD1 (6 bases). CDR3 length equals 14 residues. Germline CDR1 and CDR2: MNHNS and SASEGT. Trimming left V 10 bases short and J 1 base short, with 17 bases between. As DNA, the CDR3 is TGTGCCACTGTGGGGGCCGCCATTTCCTACGAGCAGTACTTC. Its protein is CATVGAAISYEQYF.

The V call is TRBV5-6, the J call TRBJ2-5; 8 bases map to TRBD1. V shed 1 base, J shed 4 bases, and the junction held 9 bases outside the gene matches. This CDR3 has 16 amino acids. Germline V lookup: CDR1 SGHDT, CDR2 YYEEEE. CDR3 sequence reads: CASSLMPDREGETQYF. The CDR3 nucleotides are TGTGCCAGCAGCTTGATGCCGGACAGGGAAGGAGAGACCCAGTACTTC.

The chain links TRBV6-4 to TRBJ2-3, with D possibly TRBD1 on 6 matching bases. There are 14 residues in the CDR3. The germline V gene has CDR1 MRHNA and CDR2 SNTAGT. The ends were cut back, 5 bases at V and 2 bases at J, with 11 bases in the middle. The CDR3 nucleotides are TGTGCCAGCAGTCCCGAGGGGGACACAGATACGCAGTATTTT. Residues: CASSPEGDTDTQYF.

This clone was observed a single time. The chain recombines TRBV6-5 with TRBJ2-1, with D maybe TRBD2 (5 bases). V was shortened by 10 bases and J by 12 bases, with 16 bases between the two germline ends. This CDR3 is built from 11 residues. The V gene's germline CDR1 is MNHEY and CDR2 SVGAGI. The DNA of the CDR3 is TGTGCCATAGGGAGCTCAAACTCGCAGTTCTTC. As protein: CAIGSSNSQFF.

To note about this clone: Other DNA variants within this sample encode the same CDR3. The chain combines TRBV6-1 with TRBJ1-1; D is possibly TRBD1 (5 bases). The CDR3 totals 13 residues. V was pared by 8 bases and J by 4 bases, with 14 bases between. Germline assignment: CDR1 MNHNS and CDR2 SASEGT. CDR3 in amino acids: CASLKGQVTEAFF. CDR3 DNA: TGTGCCAGCCTCAAGGGGCAAGTCACTGAAGCTTTCTTT.

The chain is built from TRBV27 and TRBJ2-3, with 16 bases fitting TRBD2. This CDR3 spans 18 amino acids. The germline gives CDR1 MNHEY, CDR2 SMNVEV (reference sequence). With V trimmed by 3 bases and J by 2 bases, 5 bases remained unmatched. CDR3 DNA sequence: TGTGCCAGCAGTTTGGGACTAGCGGGAGGGCCCTCCACAGATACGCAGTATTTT. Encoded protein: CASSLGLAGGPSTDTQYF.

The CDR3 sequence: CASSWDKGPEAFF. The CDR3 nucleotides are TGCGCCAGCAGCTGGGACAAGGGACCTGAAGCTTTCTTT. The J gene is TRBJ1-1, the V gene TRBV5-1, with D possibly being TRBD1 (6 bases). V lost 3 bases to trimming and J lost 6 bases, with 12 bases between them. Germline V lookup: CDR1 SGHRS, CDR2 YFSETQ. The CDR3 length is 13 residues. Full variable domain (rest looked up from reference TRBV5-1 and TRBJ1-1): KAGVTQTPRYLIKTRGQQVTLSCSPISGHRSVSWYQQTPGQGLQFLFEYFSETQRNKGNFPGRFSGRQFSNSRSEMNVSTLELGDSALYLCASSWDKGPEAFFGQGTRLTVV.

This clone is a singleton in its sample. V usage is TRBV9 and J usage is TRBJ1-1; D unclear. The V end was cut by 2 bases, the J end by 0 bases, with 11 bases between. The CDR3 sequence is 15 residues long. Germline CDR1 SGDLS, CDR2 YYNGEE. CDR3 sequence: CASSVAPGVNTEAFF. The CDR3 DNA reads TGTGCCAGCAGCGTCGCACCGGGTGTGAACACTGAAGCTTTCTTT.